This T cell receptor (beta chain) is drawn from a study of shared clonotypes between healthy human individuals (dated by TCRdb to 2018 to 2021). Notes on the research overall: Three men and two women, aged 18 to 49 years, made up the cohort. For each donor, CD4 naive and CD4 memory were each given three plates, CD8 naive was given two plates, and CD8 memory was given one plate. To estimate repertoire size and how much clonotypes are shared between individuals, the study performed deep sequencing of blood TCR repertoires from five healthy adults. To increase sequencing depth and limit assay-specific biases, different laboratories used diverse techniques to prepare libraries and sequence TCR repertoires. Per donor, leukapheresis produced somewhere between about 0.8 and 9.5 billion PBMCs. Overall results and qualifications from the work: Naive subsets generally had larger estimated clonotype richness than memory subsets. Clonotypes shared by all four sorted-subset donors showed higher generation probabilities than non-shared clonotypes. The small number of donors limited the genetic and exposure-history diversity represented. Pairwise subsampling indicated that sequencing depth was expected to affect the degree of clonotype sharing among donors. Only blood was sampled, and tissue TCR repertoires likely differ from those in blood. Rarefaction of sorted-subset datasets indicated incomplete sequencing despite the large sequencing depth. Roughly 5% of naive CD4, more than 3% of naive CD8, approximately 2% of memory CD4, and more than 0.35% of memory CD8 clonotypes were shared across a handful of donors.

Points on this clone: Which antigen it targets is not known. Base qualities are not at hand, and no much larger clone is one base apart.

CD8 naive samples consisted of CD45RO-negative cells that were positively selected for CCR7, yielding a CD45RA+CCR7+ population without TemRA cells. Donors were healthy HIV-negative adults with no recently reported acute infections or vaccinations. All donors were Caucasian adults living in Nashville, Tennessee, USA. Blood was collected by leukapheresis, and PBMCs were isolated by Ficoll-Histopaque density gradient centrifugation and then cryopreserved in liquid nitrogen vapor phase. Analytical flow cytometry was used to check the purity and quantity of every magnetically sorted T cell population. Genomic DNA was isolated from each sorted fraction and quantified by UV absorbance on a Nanodrop 2000c. TCR CDR3 regions were amplified from genomic DNA by multiplex PCR using the deep immunoSEQ assay. For each cell subset, the extracted genomic DNA was distributed evenly across all wells of several immunoSEQ 96-well plates, and each plate served as one replicate. For sorted subsets, each replicate PCR was loaded with about 200 ng genomic DNA, equivalent to 30,000 to 35,000 T cell genomes. The purified libraries were quantified using a Qubit 3.0 fluorometer, sized with a Bioanalyzer 2100, and then quantified again using the KAPA Library Quantification kit. A separate single-read 150-cycle Illumina NextSeq 550 flow cell was used to sequence each immunoSEQ 96-well plate. Regarding the original processing steps: The immunoSEQ output contained only junctional sequences without quality scores, so filtering could not match that applied to full-length reads. Sequences were annotated with PyIR, a Python wrapper for IgBLAST v1.9, using IMGT germline references to assign V/J genes and CDR3. Any read was removed if the V/J assignment was weak (E-value above 1e-6), the CDR3 was missing, or the read contained stop codons, out-of-frame junctions, or ambiguous translated residues. A V3J clonotype was defined by an identical inferred V gene, J gene, and CDR3 amino acid sequence. Percentage overlap between repertoires was computed as shared unique clonotypes divided by the size of the smaller repertoire. RTK rarefaction, the Chao1 estimator, and Recon v2.1 estimates of unobserved clonotypes were used to assess repertoire richness. Generation probabilities were computed with OLGA for all TCRbeta clonotypes obtained by the gDNA method from a handful of donors. Drawn from immuneACCESS, this table holds only the in-frame rearrangements with V and J called that TCRdb kept. Clones are partly lost; checked studies trace under half to an unresolved V gene and leave the rest unexplained. V, J and clone size are those of that table, while D and trimming were read from the DNA. The sample table holds about 2.2 million clones, of which just over 90% were seen once. More than 1.5% of the sample goes to the ten largest clones.

The sequenced sample was naive CD8+ T cells from PBMCs. According to the study, the label for this sample's cell subset or site signals: CD45RA+CCR7+. The clonotype was recovered from a man between 18 and 35 years old in good health. Some clones in this sample may be carry-over from other donors' samples.

The base sequence is TGTGCCAGCAGCACCCCCCGTTTCCCTGGAAACACCATATATTTT. Translated, this gives CASSTPRFPGNTIYF. This chain is built from TRBV7-9 and TRBJ1-3; there is no confident call for the D gene. Inclusive of the bounding cysteine and phenylalanine, the CDR3 is 15 residues long. The CDR3 DNA has 45 bases and is translated from base 1. V lost 5 bases and J lost 2 bases; the stretch between them is 13 bases long. The germline V gene (reference sequence) sets CDR1 to SEHNR and CDR2 to FQNEAQ. The variable domain in full, with residues beyond the CDR3 obtained from the reference TRBV7-9 and TRBJ1-3 genes, is DTGVSQNPRHKITKRGQNVTFRCDPISEHNRLYWYRQTLGQGPEFLTYFQNEAQLEKSRLLSDRFSAERPKGSFSTLEIQRTEQGDSAMYLCASSTPRFPGNTIYFGEGSWLTVV.